Each of the 29 T cell receptor beta chains below was sequenced from the same sample in a study of T cell changes during pregnancy in multiple sclerosis. Measured with immunoSEQ multiplex PCR; TCRdb has only the in-frame clones, and not every one. The profile covers 45,000 to 70,000 clones, with 80% to 95% appearing a single time and less than 3.5% taken by the ten largest. This material consisted of peripheral blood, taken in the third trimester of pregnancy. The receptor source for this set is a female donor in good health, enrolled as a control in a pregnancy study.

The chain couples TRBV6-6 to TRBJ1-2; 10 bases agree with TRBD1. Germline V lookup: CDR1 MNHNY, CDR2 SVGAGI (reference sequence). The CDR3 has 13 residues. Trimming cost V 7 bases and J 14 bases; bases outside gene matches: 13. CDR3 protein: CASIRGQGTFGTF. The CDR3 region has the DNA TGTGCCAGCATCCGGGGACAGGGGACTTTTGGGACCTTC.

V is TRBV11-3 and J is TRBJ1-1, with D maybe TRBD1 (5 bases). V was shortened by 4 bases and J by 5 bases, with 8 bases between the two germline ends. The CDR3 consists of 12 residues. CDR1 SGHNT and CDR2 YENEEA come from the germline V gene. The chain's CDR3 is CASSSRQTEAFF. CDR3 sequence (DNA): TGTGCCAGCAGCTCCAGACAGACTGAAGCTTTCTTT.

CDR3 sequence (DNA): TGTGCCAGCAGCGCGACAGGGGGCTATGGCTACACCTTC. Amino acids: CASSATGGYGYTF. The rearrangement joins TRBV9 to TRBJ1-2; 9 bases fit TRBD1. V shed 3 bases, J shed 4 bases, and the junction held 1 base outside the gene matches. The CDR3 is 13 residues long. Germline V gene sequence: CDR1 SGDLS, CDR2 YYNGEE.

The chain is built from TRBV11-3 and TRBJ2-1, with a tentative D call TRBD2 (6 bases). Trimming pared 1 base from V and 7 bases from J, leaving 11 bases between. The CDR3 totals 14 residues. The V gene's germline CDR1 is SGHNT and CDR2 YENEEA. This chain's CDR3 is CASSLGQRVNEQFF. The CDR3 region has the DNA TGTGCCAGCAGCTTAGGGCAGCGGGTAAATGAGCAGTTCTTC.

This clone was observed a single time. V is TRBV6-1 and J is TRBJ1-2, with D unclear. Trimming took 0 bases from V and 4 from J, leaving 6 bases between them. The V gene's germline CDR1 is MNHNS and CDR2 SASEGT. The CDR3 is 13 residues long. The CDR3 here is CASSEAGSYGYTF. The CDR3 coding sequence is TGTGCCAGCAGTGAAGCGGGCTCCTATGGCTACACCTTC.

The chain employs TRBV2 and TRBJ2-7; D gene unclear. The CDR3 has 14 amino acids. Between the trimmed V and J ends, which lost 1 base and 4 bases, there was a span of 11 bases. Germline V gene lookup returns CDR1 SNHLY and CDR2 FYNNEI. The CDR3 sequence: CASSEDGRFYEQYF. CDR3 coding DNA: TGTGCCAGCAGTGAAGATGGCAGGTTTTACGAGCAGTACTTC.

The rearrangement uses TRBV6-5 and TRBJ2-2; 8 bases align to TRBD1. This CDR3 contains 16 residues. The germline V gene encodes CDR1 MNHEY and CDR2 SVGAGI. V was pared by 4 bases and J by 5 bases, with 9 bases of the junction left unmatched. In DNA, the CDR3 is TGTGCCAGCAGTTCCCCGGACAGGGTGAGGACCGGGGAGCTGTTTTTT. Its protein product is CASSSPDRVRTGELFF.

About this clone: This same CDR3 is encoded by further DNA sequences in the sample. This chain joins TRBV19 and TRBJ1-2, with a weak D call TRBD1 (6 bases). The CDR3 consists of 13 residues. Germline V gene lookup returns CDR1 LNHDA and CDR2 SQIVND (reference sequence). The V gene lost 6 bases and the J gene lost 5 bases, with 13 bases spanning the gap. The CDR3 DNA is TGTGCCAGTAGCTTGACAGGAGCTTATGGCTACACCTTC. Amino acids: CASSLTGAYGYTF.

The chain joins TRBV2 to TRBJ1-1, with D possibly TRBD1 on 5 matching bases. V gave up 3 bases and J gave up 6 bases, with 14 bases separating them. This CDR3 comprises 14 residues. CDR1 is SNHLY, CDR2 FYNNEI, per germline. CDR3 sequence (DNA): TGTGCCAGCAGTGAGCGGCAGGGCAGCGCTGAAGCTTTCTTT. Protein: CASSERQGSAEAFF.

The genes are TRBV6-6 and TRBJ2-7; TRBD2 matches at 11 bases. The CDR3 sequence is 15 residues long. V dropped 2 bases and J dropped 4; count of bases not matched to a gene: 4. The germline gives CDR1 MNHNY, CDR2 SVGAGI (reference sequence). In DNA form, the CDR3 reads TGTGCCAGCAGTTACCGTAGCGGGAGGGAGTACGAGCAGTACTTC. This encodes CASSYRSGREYEQYF.

The chain recombines TRBV19 with TRBJ2-5; D is possibly TRBD2 (5 bases). Germline-derived CDR1 and CDR2 are LNHDA and SQIVND (reference sequence). The CDR3 consists of 13 residues. Trimming shortened V by 9 bases and J by 5 bases, and 16 bases separated the two germline ends. This CDR3 reads CARSPIRGETQYF. The CDR3 DNA sequence: TGTGCCAGATCCCCCATCCGAGGGGAGACCCAGTACTTC.

Only a few counts were recorded for this clone. The rearrangement links TRBV9 to TRBJ1-1; the D gene is possibly TRBD1 (6 bases). The V end was cut by 4 bases, the J end by 0 bases, with 16 bases between. Germline CDR1 is SGDLS and CDR2 is YYNGEE. The CDR3 totals 16 residues. The CDR3 protein is CASSPWTDFMNTEAFF. CDR3 DNA: TGTGCCAGCAGCCCGTGGACAGATTTCATGAACACTGAAGCTTTCTTT.

The gene calls are TRBV7-9 and TRBJ1-2; 10 bases are shared with TRBD1. Germline V gene data show CDR1 as SEHNR and CDR2 as FQNEAQ (reference sequence). V shed 6 bases and J 5 bases; nucleotides not matched to a gene: 6. The CDR3 is 14 amino acids. CDR3 residues: CASSKKGQGYGYTF. As DNA, the CDR3 is TGTGCCAGCAGTAAGAAGGGACAGGGGTATGGCTACACCTTC.

The gene calls are TRBV6-4 and TRBJ2-1, with D maybe TRBD2 (7 bases). Trimming pared 0 bases from V and 7 bases from J, leaving 13 bases between. The V gene's germline CDR1 is MRHNA and CDR2 SNTAGT. The CDR3 length is 15 residues. DNA of the CDR3: TGTGCCAGCAGTGACTCGGGGGGGGGCCTTAATGAGCAGTTCTTC. Protein: CASSDSGGGLNEQFF.

The chain carries TRBV13 and TRBJ2-3; 8 bases map to TRBD2. This CDR3 is built from 16 residues. V was pared by 2 bases and J by 1 base, with 5 bases of the junction left unmatched. Germline V gene data show CDR1 as PRHDT and CDR2 as FYEKMQ (reference sequence). CDR3 residues: CASSLSAGGGTDTQYF. DNA for the CDR3: TGTGCCAGCAGCTTATCCGCGGGGGGCGGCACAGATACGCAGTATTTT.

This chain uses TRBV15 with TRBJ2-1; the match to TRBD2 covers 10 bases. J was trimmed by 1 base and V by 0 bases; bases with no gene match: 18. Germline lookup yields CDR1 LNHNV and CDR2 YYDKDF (reference sequence). The CDR3 runs 22 residues. In nucleotides, the CDR3 is TGTGCCACCAGCAGAGATAAGTCGCAGGGAAGCGGGAGGGCCATTTCCTACAATGAGCAGTTCTTC. It translates to CATSRDKSQGSGRAISYNEQFF.

The gene calls are TRBV28 and TRBJ2-1, with a possible D match to TRBD2 (6 bases). The V end was cut by 5 bases, the J end by 10 bases, with 21 bases between. Germline V gene data show CDR1 as MDHEN and CDR2 as SYDVKM. The CDR3 covers 15 residues. The CDR3 bases are TGTGCCAGCAGTCCCCGATTCGGGACTCGAGAAGAGCAGTTCTTC. Residues: CASSPRFGTREEQFF.

The rearrangement links TRBV10-2 to TRBJ2-7; TRBD1 matches 8 bases. Germline V gene lookup returns CDR1 WSHSY and CDR2 SAAADI. V lost 4 bases to trimming and J lost 5 bases; unmatched junction nucleotides: 7. The CDR3 runs to 14 residues. In nucleotides, the CDR3 is TGCGCCAGCAGTGCACAGGGGGGTAACAACGAGCAGTACTTC. This sequence encodes CASSAQGGNNEQYF.

This CDR3 reads CASSPRQDQPQHF. The CDR3 DNA sequence: TGTGCCAGCAGCCCTCGTCAGGATCAGCCCCAGCATTTT. The chain links TRBV6-5 to TRBJ1-5; D not certain. This CDR3 is 13 amino acids long. Germline V lookup: CDR1 MNHEY, CDR2 SVGAGI. V was shortened by 6 bases and J by 5 bases, with 11 bases between the two germline ends.

The chain uses TRBV11-3 and TRBJ2-2, with 9 bases aligning to TRBD2. Germline CDR1 and CDR2: SGHNT and YENEEA. V lost 3 bases, J lost 3 bases, and 5 bases stayed unmatched. The CDR3 is 16 amino acids. In nucleotides, the CDR3 is TGTGCCAGCAGCTTTATCGGCGGGGGGGACACCGGGGAGCTGTTTTTT. This gives the protein CASSFIGGGDTGELFF.

This clone was observed a single time. This chain uses TRBV5-6 with TRBJ2-7; TRBD1 aligns across 7 bases. The CDR3 loop spans 14 amino acids. V was clipped by 4 bases and J by 3 bases; unmatched bases: 7. CDR1 is SGHDT, CDR2 YYEEEE, per germline. The DNA for the CDR3 is TGTGCCAGCAGCCCAGGACAGGACTTCTACGAGCAGTACTTC. Amino acids: CASSPGQDFYEQYF.

This chain connects TRBV28 to TRBJ2-1; 7 positions agree with TRBD2. After removal of 6 bases from V and 9 bases from J, the junction contained 11 bases not matched to a gene. Germline CDR1 MDHEN, CDR2 SYDVKM. This CDR3 region has 14 residues. The CDR3 loop reads CASSPPAGASEQFF. Written as DNA, the CDR3 is TGTGCCAGCAGCCCACCCGCGGGAGCTAGTGAGCAGTTCTTC.

This sequence joins TRBV4-1 and TRBJ2-1, with D tentatively TRBD2 (5 bases). The germline V and J ends were trimmed by 0 bases and 4 bases, with 16 bases remaining between them. Germline values: CDR1 MGHRA, CDR2 YSYEKL. This CDR3 contains 17 residues. The CDR3 here is CASSQDEGGPAYNEQFF. The CDR3 nucleotides are TGCGCCAGCAGCCAAGATGAGGGCGGGCCGGCGTACAATGAGCAGTTCTTC.

This clone was counted ten times or more. V gene TRBV5-6 combines with J gene TRBJ1-2, with TRBD1 matching over 7 bases. Losses at the gene ends were 6 bases for V and 4 bases for J; bases not matched to a gene: 9. CDR1 and CDR2 (germline): SGHDT, YYEEEE. CDR3 length equals 14 residues. CDR3 in DNA: TGTGCCAGCAACCCTAGGGGGCAGGGCTATGGCTACACCTTC. Translating gives CASNPRGQGYGYTF.

The rearrangement links TRBV7-3 to TRBJ2-3, with 7 bases identical to TRBD2. Germline V lookup: CDR1 SGHTA, CDR2 FQGTGA. J gave up 1 base and V 4 bases, and 2 bases lay outside the gene matches. The CDR3 extends over 14 amino acids. Here the CDR3 DNA reads TGTGCCAGCAGCTGGGGAGGGCGCACAGATACGCAGTATTTT. As protein: CASSWGGRTDTQYF.

The rearrangement joins TRBV25-1 to TRBJ1-1; possible D gene TRBD1, 6 bases. The germline V gene has CDR1 MGHDK and CDR2 SYGVNS. This CDR3 spans 14 amino acids. V was trimmed by 7 bases and J by 4 bases, leaving 16 bases between them. The CDR3 nucleotides are TGTGCCAGCACCGCGGGGGGCTGGGGCACTGAAGCTTTCTTT. It specifies CASTAGGWGTEAFF.

The chain links TRBV7-8 to TRBJ2-1, with D possibly matching TRBD1 (5 bases). CDR3 size: 14 residues. The V and J ends lost 1 base and 4 bases respectively, with 8 bases between them. CDR1 and CDR2 from the germline V gene are SGHVS and FQNEAQ. CDR3 protein: CASSLVQAYNEQFF. The CDR3, as DNA: TGTGCCAGCAGCTTAGTACAGGCTTACAATGAGCAGTTCTTC. Looking up the rest from reference TRBV7-8 and TRBJ2-1 gives the full variable domain: GAGVSQSPRYKVAKRGQDVALRCDPISGHVSLFWYQQALGQGPEFLTYFQNEAQLDKSGLPSDRFFAERPEGSVSTLKIQRTQQEDSAVYLCASSLVQAYNEQFFGPGTRLTVL.

This CDR3 is CASSPFRTATNEKLFF. The CDR3 DNA reads as TGTGCCAGCAGCCCCTTTCGCACAGCAACTAATGAAAAACTGTTTTTT. The chain joins TRBV6-6 to TRBJ1-4; no firm D call. This CDR3 has 16 amino acids. Trimming pared 6 bases from V and 0 bases from J, leaving 14 bases between. CDR1 is MNHNY, CDR2 SVGAGI, per germline (reference sequence).

J is TRBJ2-7 and V is TRBV29-1; 9 bases are a match to TRBD1. The germline gives CDR1 SQVTM, CDR2 ANQGSEA. The CDR3 is made up of 13 amino acids. V lost 3 bases and J lost 5; bases outside the gene matches: 5. The DNA for the CDR3 is TGCAGCGTTGAGGGACAGGGCTCGAACGAGCAGTACTTC. Its translation is CSVEGQGSNEQYF.